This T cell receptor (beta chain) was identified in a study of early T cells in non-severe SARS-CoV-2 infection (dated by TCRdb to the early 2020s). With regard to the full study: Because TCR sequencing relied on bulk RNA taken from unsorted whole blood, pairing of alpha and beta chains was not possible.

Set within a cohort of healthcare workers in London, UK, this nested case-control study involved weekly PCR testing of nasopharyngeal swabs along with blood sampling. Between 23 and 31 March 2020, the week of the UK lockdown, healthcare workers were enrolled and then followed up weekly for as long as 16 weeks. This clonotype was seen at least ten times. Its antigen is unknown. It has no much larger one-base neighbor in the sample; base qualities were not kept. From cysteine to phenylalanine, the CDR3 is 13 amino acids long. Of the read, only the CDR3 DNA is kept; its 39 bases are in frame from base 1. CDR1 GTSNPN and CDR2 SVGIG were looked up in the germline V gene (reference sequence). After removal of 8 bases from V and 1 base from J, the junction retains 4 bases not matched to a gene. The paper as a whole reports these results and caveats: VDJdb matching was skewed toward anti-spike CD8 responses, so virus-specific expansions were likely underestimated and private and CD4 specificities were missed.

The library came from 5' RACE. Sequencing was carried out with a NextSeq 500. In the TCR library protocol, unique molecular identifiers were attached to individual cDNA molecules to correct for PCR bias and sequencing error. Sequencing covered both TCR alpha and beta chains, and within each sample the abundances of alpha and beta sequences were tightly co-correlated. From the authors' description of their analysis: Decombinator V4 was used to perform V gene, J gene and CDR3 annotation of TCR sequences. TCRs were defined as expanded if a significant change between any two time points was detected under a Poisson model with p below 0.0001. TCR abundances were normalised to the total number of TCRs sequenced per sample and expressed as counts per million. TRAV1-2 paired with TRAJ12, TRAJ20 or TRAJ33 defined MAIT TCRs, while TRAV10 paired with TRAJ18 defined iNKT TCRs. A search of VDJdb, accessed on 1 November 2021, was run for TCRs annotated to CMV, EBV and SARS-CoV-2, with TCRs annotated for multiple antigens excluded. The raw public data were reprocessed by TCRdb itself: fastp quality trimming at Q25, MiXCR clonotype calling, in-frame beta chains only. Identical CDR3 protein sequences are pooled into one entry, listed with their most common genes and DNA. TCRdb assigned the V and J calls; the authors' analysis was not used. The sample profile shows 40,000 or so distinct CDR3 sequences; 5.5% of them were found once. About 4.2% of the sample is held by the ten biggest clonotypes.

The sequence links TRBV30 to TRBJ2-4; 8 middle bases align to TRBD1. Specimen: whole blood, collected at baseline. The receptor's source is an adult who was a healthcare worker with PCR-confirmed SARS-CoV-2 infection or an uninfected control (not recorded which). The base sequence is TGTGCCGGACAGGGTGTCGCCAAAAACATTCAGTACTTC. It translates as CAGQGVAKNIQYF.